Presented here are 4 T cell receptor beta chains from one specimen sequenced in a study of monozygotic twins with inflammatory bowel disease. After re-calling the 5' RACE reads, TCRdb lists one entry per CDR3 protein, DNA absent. This table lists approximately 330,000 distinct CDR3 sequences. Sequencing input: blood. The receptors shown here come from a human donor with ulcerative colitis or Crohn's disease, or a healthy co-twin of an affected twin (not recorded which).

The chain links TRBV20-1 to TRBJ2-1; TCRdb lists TRBD2, though no DNA is available to test this call. CDR1 and CDR2 (germline): DFQATT, SNEGSKA (reference sequence). The CDR3 spans 13 residues. CDR3 protein: CSAGQRRGNEQFF.

V and J are TRBV5-1 and TRBJ1-2. Germline V gene sequence: CDR1 SGHRS, CDR2 YFSETQ. This CDR3 is built from 13 residues. CDR3 sequence reads: CASSLEYNYGYTF.

The CDR3 sequence: CATSDRTGDGANVLTF. This rearrangement joins TRBV24-1 to TRBJ2-6; TCRdb's D call of TRBD1 is untestable without DNA. This CDR3 comprises 16 residues. The germline CDR1 and CDR2 sequences are KGHDR and SFDVKD.

V gene TRBV3-1 combines with J gene TRBJ2-1; lacking DNA, the TRBD2 call made by TCRdb goes unchecked. Per germline, CDR1 LGHDT and CDR2 YNNKEL (reference sequence). The CDR3 contains 16 residues. The CDR3 loop reads CASSQDRDYVWNEQFF.